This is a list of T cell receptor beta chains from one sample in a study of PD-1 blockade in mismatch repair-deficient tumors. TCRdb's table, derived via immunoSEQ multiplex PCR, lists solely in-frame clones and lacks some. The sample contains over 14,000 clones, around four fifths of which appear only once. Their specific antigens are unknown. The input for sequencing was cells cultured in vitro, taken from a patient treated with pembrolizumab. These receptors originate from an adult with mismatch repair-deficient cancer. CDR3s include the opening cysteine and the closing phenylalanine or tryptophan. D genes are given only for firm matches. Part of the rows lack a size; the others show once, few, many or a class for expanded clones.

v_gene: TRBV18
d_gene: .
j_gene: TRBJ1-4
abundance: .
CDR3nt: TGTGCCAGCTCACCCTCCAGAGTTGATGAAAAACTGTTTTTT
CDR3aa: CASSPSRVDEKLFF

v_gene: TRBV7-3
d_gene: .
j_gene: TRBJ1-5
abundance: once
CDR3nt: TGTGCCAGCAGCCAAGGGTATTCTCAGCCCCAGCATTTT
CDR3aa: CASSQGYSQPQHF

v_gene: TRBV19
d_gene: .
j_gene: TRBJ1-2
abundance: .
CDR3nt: TGTGCCAGTGATCCAGGGTACCGGGACGGCTACACCTTC
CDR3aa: CASDPGYRDGYTF

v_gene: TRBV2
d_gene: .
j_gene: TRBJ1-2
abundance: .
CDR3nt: TGTGCCAGCAGAGTCGGGTCTCGGGGGGAATATGGCTACACCTTC
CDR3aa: CASRVGSRGEYGYTF

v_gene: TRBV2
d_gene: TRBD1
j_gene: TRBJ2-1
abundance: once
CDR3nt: TGTGCCAGCAGTGAAACCAATAACAGGGGTGAGCAGTTCTTC
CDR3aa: CASSETNNRGEQFF

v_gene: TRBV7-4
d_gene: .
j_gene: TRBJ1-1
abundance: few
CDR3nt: TGTGCCAGCAGCTTAGACAGCTACACTGAAGCTTTCTTT
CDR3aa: CASSLDSYTEAFF

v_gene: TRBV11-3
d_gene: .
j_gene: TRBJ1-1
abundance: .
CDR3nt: TGTGCCAGCAGCTTAGATCTTTACGCGGACAGCCTGCTAAACACTGAAGCTTTCTTT
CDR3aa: CASSLDLYADSLLNTEAFF

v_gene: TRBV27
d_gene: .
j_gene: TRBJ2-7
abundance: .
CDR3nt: TGTGCCAGCAGTGATAGCGGAAGCTCCTACGAGCAGTACTTC
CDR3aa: CASSDSGSSYEQYF

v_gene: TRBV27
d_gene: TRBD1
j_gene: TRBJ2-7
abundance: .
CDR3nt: TGTGCCAGCAGTTTCGGGACAGGGCACTACGAGCAGTACTTC
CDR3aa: CASSFGTGHYEQYF

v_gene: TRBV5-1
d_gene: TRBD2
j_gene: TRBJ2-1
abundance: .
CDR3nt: TGCGCCAGCAGCCTCTGGACTAGCGGTAATGAGCAGTTCTTC
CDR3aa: CASSLWTSGNEQFF

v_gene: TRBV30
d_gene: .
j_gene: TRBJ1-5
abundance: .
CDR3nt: TGTGCCTGGAGTGTACACGTGAGCAATCAGCCCCAGCATTTT
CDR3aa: CAWSVHVSNQPQHF

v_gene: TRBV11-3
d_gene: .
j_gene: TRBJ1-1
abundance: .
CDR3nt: TGTGCCAGCAGCTTAGTCCTTTACACTGAAGCTTTCTTT
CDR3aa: CASSLVLYTEAFF

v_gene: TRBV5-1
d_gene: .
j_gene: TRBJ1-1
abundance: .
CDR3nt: TGCGCCAGCAGCTTGTTGGACAGTTTGAACACTGAAGCTTTCTTT
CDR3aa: CASSLLDSLNTEAFF

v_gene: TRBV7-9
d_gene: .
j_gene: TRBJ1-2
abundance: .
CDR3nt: TGTGCCAGCGCCGGGTATGGCTACACCTTC
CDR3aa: CASAGYGYTF

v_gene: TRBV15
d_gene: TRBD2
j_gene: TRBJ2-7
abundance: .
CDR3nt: TGTGCCACCAGCAGTCGGACTAGCGGGGAGCAGTACTTC
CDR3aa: CATSSRTSGEQYF

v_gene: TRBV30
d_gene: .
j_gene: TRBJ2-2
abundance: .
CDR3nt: TGTGCCTGGAGTGTACTTCTCGGGAACGCCGGGGAGCTGTTTTTT
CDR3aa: CAWSVLLGNAGELFF

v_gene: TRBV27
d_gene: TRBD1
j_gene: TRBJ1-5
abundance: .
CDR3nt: TGTGCCAGCAGTGTAAATTGGGGACAGGGAGGACAGCCCCAGCATTTT
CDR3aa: CASSVNWGQGGQPQHF

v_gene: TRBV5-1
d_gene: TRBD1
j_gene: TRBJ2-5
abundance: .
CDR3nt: TGCGCCAGCAGCCTTAGTCCAGGGGGTGGAGAGACCCAGTACTTC
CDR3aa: CASSLSPGGGETQYF

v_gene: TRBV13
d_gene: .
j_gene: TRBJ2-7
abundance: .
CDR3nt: TGTGCCAGCAGCTTACGGGCCAAGCCCCCCTACGAGCAGTACTTC
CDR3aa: CASSLRAKPPYEQYF

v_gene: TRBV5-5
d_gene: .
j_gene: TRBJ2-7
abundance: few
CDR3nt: TGTGCCAGCAGCTTGGGAGGTACCTACGAGCAGTACTTC
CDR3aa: CASSLGGTYEQYF

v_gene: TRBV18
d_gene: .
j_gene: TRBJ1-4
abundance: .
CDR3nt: TGTGCCAGCTCTCCTCCCGGGGGCGCGAGTGAAAAACTGTTTTTT
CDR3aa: CASSPPGGASEKLFF

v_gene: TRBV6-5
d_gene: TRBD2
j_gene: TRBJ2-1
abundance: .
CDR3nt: TGTGCCAGCAGTTTAAGGGGACTAGCCTACAATGAGCAGTTCTTC
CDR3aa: CASSLRGLAYNEQFF

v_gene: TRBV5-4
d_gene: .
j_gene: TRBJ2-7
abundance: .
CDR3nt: TGTGCCAGCAGTCATGAGCGGTACGAGCAGTACTTC
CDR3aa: CASSHERYEQYF

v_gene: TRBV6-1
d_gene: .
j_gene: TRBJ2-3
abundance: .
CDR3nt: TGTGCCAGCAGTGGCAGGGATCGGAGCACAGATACGCAGTATTTT
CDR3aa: CASSGRDRSTDTQYF

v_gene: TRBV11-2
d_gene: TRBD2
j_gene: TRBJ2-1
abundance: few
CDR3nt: TGTGCCAGCAGCCTGGGACTAGCGGGAGGGCATAACAATGAGCAGTTCTTC
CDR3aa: CASSLGLAGGHNNEQFF

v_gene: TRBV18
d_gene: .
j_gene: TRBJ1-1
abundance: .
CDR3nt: TGTGCCAGCTCATTACAGGGCTTAAACACTGAAGCTTTCTTT
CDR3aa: CASSLQGLNTEAFF

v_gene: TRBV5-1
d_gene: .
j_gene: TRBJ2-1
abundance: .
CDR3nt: TGCGCCAGCAGCTTGGCCTCTACTAGGGACAATGAGCAGTTCTTC
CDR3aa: CASSLASTRDNEQFF

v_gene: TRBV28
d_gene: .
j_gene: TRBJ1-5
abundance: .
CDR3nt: TGTGCCAGCTTCTCCCGTCGCGTCCGGGGTCAGCCCCAGCATTTT
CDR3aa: CASFSRRVRGQPQHF

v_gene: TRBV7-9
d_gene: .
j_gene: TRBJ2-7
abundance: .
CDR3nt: TGTGCCAGCAGCTCAGTCCGTTGGTACGAGCAGTACTTC
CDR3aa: CASSSVRWYEQYF

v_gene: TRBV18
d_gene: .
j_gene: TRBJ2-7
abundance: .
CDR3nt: TGTGCCAGCTCAACTCCCCTTATGGGCGGGGCAGGGATCTACGAGCAGTACTTC
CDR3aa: CASSTPLMGGAGIYEQYF

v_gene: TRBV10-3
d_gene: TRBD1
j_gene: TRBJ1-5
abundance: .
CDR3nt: TGTGCCATCAGACCGACAGGGGAGGCCGGGCAGCCCCAGCATTTT
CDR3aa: CAIRPTGEAGQPQHF

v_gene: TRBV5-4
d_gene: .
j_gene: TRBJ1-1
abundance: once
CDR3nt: TGTGCCAGCAGCCCAGCCGGGGGGGCGCGTCTCACTGAAGCTTTCTTT
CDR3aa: CASSPAGGARLTEAFF

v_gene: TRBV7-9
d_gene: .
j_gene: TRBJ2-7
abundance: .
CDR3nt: TGTGCCAGCAGCTTTCTGGGACCTTACGAGCAGTACTTC
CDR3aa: CASSFLGPYEQYF

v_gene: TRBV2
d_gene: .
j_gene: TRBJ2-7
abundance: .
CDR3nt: TGTGCCAGCAGTGAATTGGGGGAGACCTACGAGCAGTACTTC
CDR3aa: CASSELGETYEQYF

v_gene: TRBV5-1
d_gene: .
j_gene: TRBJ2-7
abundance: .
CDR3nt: TGCGCCAGCAGTCGGGACCAGAGCTACGAGCAGTACTTC
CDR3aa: CASSRDQSYEQYF

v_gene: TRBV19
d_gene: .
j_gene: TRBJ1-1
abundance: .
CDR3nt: TGTGCCAGTAGTATAGAGGGGAGAGGCACTGAAGCTTTCTTT
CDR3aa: CASSIEGRGTEAFF

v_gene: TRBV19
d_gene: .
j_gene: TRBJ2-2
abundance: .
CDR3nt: TGTGCCAGTACCCTCCGGGGAGACTACACCGGGGAGCTGTTTTTT
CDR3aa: CASTLRGDYTGELFF

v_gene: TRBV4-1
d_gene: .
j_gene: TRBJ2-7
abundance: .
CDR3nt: TGCGCCAGCAGCCCGTCAGGAAACGAGCAGTACTTC
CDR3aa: CASSPSGNEQYF

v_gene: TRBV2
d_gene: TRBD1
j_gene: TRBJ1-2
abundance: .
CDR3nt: TGTGCCAGCAGTGAAGCGAGGACAGGGGGCCATGGCTACACCTTC
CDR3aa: CASSEARTGGHGYTF

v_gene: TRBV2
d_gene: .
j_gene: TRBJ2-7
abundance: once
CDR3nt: TGTGCCAGCAGTGGCAACAGGGATTACGAGCAGTACTTC
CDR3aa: CASSGNRDYEQYF

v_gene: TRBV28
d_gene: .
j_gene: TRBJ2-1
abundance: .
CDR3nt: TGTGCCAGCAGTTCTCTAAGCGGGGGACAGTACAATGAGCAGTTCTTC
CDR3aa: CASSSLSGGQYNEQFF

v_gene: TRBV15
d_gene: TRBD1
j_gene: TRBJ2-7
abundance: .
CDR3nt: TGTGCCACCAGCAGGGGAGGGGACAGGGAAGACGAGCAGTACTTC
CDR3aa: CATSRGGDREDEQYF

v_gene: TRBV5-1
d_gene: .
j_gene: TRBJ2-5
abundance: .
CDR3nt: TGCGCCAGCAGCCAATGGCTAGCCGAGAAGACCCAGTACTTC
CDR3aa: CASSQWLAEKTQYF

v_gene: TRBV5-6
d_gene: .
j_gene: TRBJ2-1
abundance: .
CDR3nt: TGTGCCAGCAGCTTGGCGGCGGGTGAGCAGTTCTTC
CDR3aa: CASSLAAGEQFF

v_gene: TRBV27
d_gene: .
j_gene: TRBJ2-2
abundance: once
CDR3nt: TGTGCCAGCAGTTTATTTACCGGGAGTGCGGGGGAGCTGTTTTTT
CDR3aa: CASSLFTGSAGELFF

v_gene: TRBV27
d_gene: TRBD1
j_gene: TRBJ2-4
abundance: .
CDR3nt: TGTGCCACATGGGACAGGGGAGAGGACATTCAGTACTTC
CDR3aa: CATWDRGEDIQYF

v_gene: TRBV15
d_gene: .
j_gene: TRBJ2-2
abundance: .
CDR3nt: TGTGCCACCAGCAGAGATATTACCGGTACCGGGGAGCTGTTTTTT
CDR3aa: CATSRDITGTGELFF

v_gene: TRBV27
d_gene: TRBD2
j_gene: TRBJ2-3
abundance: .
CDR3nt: TGTGCCAGCGCCCCCGGGACTAGGCCAGATACGCAGTATTTT
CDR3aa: CASAPGTRPDTQYF

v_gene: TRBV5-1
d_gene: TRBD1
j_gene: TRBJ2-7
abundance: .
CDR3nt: TGCGCCAGCAGCTTGGGTCGGGGACAGGGGGTTTCCTACGAGCAGTACTTC
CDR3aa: CASSLGRGQGVSYEQYF

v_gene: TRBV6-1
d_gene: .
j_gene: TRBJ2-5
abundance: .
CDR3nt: TGTGCCAGCACCCTACGGGGTGAGACCCAGTACTTC
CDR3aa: CASTLRGETQYF

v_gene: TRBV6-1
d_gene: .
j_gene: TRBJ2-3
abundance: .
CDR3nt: TGTGCCAGCAGTGAAGGACCTAGCACAGATACGCAGTATTTT
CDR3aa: CASSEGPSTDTQYF

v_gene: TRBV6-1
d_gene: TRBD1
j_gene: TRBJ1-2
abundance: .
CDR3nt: TGTGCCAGCAGTCCGCGGACAGGGGTTGGCTACACCTTC
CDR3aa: CASSPRTGVGYTF

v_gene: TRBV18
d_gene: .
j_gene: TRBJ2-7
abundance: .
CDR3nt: TGTGCCAGCTCACGCGGGACACTGGGCGAGCAGTACTTC
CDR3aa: CASSRGTLGEQYF

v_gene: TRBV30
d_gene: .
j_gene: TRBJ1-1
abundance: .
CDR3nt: TGTGCCTGGAGTGTTGGGAACACTGAAGCTTTCTTT
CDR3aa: CAWSVGNTEAFF

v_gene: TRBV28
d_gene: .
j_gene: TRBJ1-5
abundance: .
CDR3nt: TGTGCCAGCAGTTTACGTGGGGTCCGCCAGCCCCAGCATTTT
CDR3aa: CASSLRGVRQPQHF

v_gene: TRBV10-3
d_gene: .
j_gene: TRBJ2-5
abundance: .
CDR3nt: TGTGCCATCAGTGAGAGAGAGACCCAGTACTTC
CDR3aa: CAISERETQYF

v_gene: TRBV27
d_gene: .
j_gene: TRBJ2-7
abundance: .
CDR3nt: TGTGCCAGCAGTTTATTCCCCTCCAACCCCTACGAGCAGTACTTC
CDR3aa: CASSLFPSNPYEQYF